This TCR beta chain emerged from a study of regulatory T cells. Broader study findings: Hydrophobic residues at CDR3 positions 6 and 7 were enriched in conventional CD4+ T cells of CD3G-deficient patients. Skewed V and J usage and few unique V-J pairs marked patient repertoires, most in Tregs.

Amplification used 52 TRBV primers and 13 TRBJ primers. Assay used: immunoSEQ multiplex PCR; TCRdb lists only in-frame clones, some missing. The data hold fewer than 20,000 clones, with 80% to 90% observed a single time. Concerning this clone itself: Its antigen remains unidentified.

V lost 1 base to trimming and J lost 4 bases; unmatched junction nucleotides: 2. The CDR3 consists of 15 residues. Germline-derived CDR1 and CDR2 are MDHEN and SYDVKM. Every patient with CD3G deficiency had evidence of autoimmunity. At testing, patients were 2 to 39 years old, with reduced naive and increased memory T-cell proportions. CD4+ T cells were divided by sorting: CD25-high CD127-low Tregs, CD25-low CD127-high conventional cells. The sequence was obtained from a person aged 30-39 years with CD3G deficiency. V is TRBV28 and J is TRBJ2-1; 9 bases align to TRBD1. Sample: conventional CD4+ T cells sorted from blood. CDR3 DNA: TGTGCCAGCAGTTTATTAGGGACAGGGTACAATGAGCAGTTCTTC. Translation gives CASSLLGTGYNEQFF. Variable domain in full (rest from reference TRBV28 and TRBJ2-1): DVKVTQSSRYLVKRTGEKVFLECVQDMDHENMFWYRQDPGLGLRLIYFSYDVKMKEKGDIPEGYSVSREKKERFSLILESASTNQTSMYLCASSLLGTGYNEQFFGPGTRLTVL.